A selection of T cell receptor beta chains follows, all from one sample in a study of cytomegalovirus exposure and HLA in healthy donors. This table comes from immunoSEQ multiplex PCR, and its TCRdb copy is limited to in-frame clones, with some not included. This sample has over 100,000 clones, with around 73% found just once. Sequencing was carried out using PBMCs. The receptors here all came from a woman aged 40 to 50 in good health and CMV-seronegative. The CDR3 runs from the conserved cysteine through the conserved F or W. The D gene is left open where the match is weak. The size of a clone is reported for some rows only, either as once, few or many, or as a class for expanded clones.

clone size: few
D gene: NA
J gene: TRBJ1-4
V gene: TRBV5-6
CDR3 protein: CASSQLGGRIDEKLFF
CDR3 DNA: TGTGCCAGCAGCCAGTTGGGGGGGCGTATCGATGAAAAACTGTTTTTT

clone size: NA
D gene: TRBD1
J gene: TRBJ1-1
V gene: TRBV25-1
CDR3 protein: CASSLTGARTEAFF
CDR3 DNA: TGTGCCAGCAGTCTGACAGGGGCGAGGACTGAAGCTTTCTTT

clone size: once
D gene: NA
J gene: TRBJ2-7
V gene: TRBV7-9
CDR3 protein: CASSLNTGTLKDEQYF
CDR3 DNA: TGTGCCAGCAGCCTCAATACCGGGACATTGAAGGACGAGCAGTACTTC

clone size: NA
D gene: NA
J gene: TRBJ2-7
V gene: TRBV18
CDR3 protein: CASSPRSGPTPYEQYF
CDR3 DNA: TGTGCCAGCTCACCACGGAGCGGGCCAACCCCCTACGAGCAGTACTTC

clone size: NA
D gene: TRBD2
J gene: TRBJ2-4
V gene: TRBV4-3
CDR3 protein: CASSPGLPTPKNIQYF
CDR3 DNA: TGCGCCAGCAGCCCGGGACTACCAACCCCCAAAAACATTCAGTACTTC

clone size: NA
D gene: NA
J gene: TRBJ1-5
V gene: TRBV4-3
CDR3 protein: CASSQDLTNRGGQPQHF
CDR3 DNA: TGCGCCAGCAGCCAAGATCTCACTAACCGGGGAGGCCAGCCCCAGCATTTT

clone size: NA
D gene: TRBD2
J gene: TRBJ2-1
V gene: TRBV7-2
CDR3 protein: CASSFTGRSHEQFF
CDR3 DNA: TGTGCCAGCAGCTTCACCGGGAGGTCCCATGAGCAGTTCTTC

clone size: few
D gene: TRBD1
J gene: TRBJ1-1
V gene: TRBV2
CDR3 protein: CASTRPGTAAFF
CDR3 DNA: TGTGCCAGCACACGCCCGGGGACAGCTGCTTTCTTT

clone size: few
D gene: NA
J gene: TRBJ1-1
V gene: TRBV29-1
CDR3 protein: CSATANTEAFF
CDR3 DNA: TGCAGCGCTACAGCGAACACTGAAGCTTTCTTT

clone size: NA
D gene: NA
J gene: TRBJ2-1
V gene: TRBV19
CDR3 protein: CASKGFDNEQFF
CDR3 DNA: TGTGCCAGTAAGGGGTTTGACAATGAGCAGTTCTTC

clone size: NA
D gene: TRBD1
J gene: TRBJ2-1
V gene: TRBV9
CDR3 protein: CASSLPPTGTGDYNEQFF
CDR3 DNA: TGTGCCAGCAGTCTACCTCCGACCGGGACAGGAGACTACAATGAGCAGTTCTTC

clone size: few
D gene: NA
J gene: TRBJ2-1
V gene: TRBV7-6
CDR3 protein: CASSLAGGEDEQFF
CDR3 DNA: TGTGCCAGCAGCTTAGCGGGAGGTGAGGATGAGCAGTTCTTC

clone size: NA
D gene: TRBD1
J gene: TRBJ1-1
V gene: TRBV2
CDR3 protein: CASIRDRAAEAFF
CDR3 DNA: TGTGCCAGCATCCGAGACAGGGCTGCTGAAGCTTTCTTT

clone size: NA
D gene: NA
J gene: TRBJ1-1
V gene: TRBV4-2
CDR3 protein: CASSQGPGQGAFF
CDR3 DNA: TGTGCCAGCAGCCAAGGCCCAGGGCAGGGAGCTTTCTTT

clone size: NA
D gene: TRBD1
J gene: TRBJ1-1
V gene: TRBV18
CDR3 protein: CASSPVAGGKNTEAFF
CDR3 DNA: TGTGCCAGCTCACCAGTGGCAGGGGGTAAGAACACTGAAGCTTTCTTT

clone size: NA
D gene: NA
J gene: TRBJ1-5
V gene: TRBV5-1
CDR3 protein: CASSLSGSNQPQHF
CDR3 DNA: TGCGCCAGCAGCTTATCAGGTTCCAATCAGCCCCAGCATTTT

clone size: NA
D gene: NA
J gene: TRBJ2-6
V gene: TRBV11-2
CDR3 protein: CASSLTTGSGANVLTF
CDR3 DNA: TGTGCCAGCAGCCTGACGACGGGCTCTGGGGCCAACGTCCTGACTTTC

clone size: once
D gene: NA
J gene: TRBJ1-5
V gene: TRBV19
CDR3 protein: CASSIDRVEPQHF
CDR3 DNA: TGTGCCAGTAGTATAGACAGGGTTGAGCCCCAGCATTTT

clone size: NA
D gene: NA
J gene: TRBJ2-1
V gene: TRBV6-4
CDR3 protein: CASSYSRRAGDEQFF
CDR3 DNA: TGTGCCAGCAGTTATAGCCGGAGGGCCGGGGATGAGCAGTTCTTC

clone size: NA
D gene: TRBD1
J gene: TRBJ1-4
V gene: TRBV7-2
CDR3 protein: CASSRITGGSEKLFF
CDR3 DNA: TGTGCCAGCAGCCGCATTACAGGGGGCAGTGAAAAACTGTTTTTT

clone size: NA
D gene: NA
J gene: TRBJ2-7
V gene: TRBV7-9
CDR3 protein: CSSSFLAAASNREQYF
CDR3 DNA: TGTTCCAGCAGCTTCTTAGCGGCGGCGTCTAATCGCGAGCAGTACTTC

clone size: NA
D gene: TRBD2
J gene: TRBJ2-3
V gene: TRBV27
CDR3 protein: CASKPPRSGRPTRGDTDTQYF
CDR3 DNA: TGTGCCAGCAAGCCACCTCGGAGCGGGAGGCCAACCAGAGGTGACACAGATACGCAGTATTTT

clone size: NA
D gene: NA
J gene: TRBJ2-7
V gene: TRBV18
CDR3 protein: CASSPSRTVNSEQYF
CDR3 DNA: TGTGCCAGCTCACCCTCTAGGACAGTCAATAGCGAGCAGTACTTC

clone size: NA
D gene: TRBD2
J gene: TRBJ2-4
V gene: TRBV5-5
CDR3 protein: CASTRTSGNIQYF
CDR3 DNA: TGTGCCAGCACCCGGACTAGCGGAAACATTCAGTACTTC

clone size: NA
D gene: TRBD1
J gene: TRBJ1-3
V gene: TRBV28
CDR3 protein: CASSFRDRGPSGNTIYF
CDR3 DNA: TGTGCCAGCAGTTTCCGCGACAGGGGTCCCTCTGGAAACACCATATATTTT

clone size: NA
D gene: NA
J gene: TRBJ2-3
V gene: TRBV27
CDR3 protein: CASSFSGGTDTQYF
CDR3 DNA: TGTGCCAGCAGTTTCTCAGGGGGCACAGATACGCAGTATTTT

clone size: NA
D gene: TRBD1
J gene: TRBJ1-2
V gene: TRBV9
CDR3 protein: CASSIGQEDTYGYTF
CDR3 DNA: TGTGCCAGCAGCATTGGACAGGAAGACACCTATGGCTACACCTTC

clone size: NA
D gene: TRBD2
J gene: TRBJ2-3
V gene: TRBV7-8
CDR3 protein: CASSPSLAGGTDTQYF
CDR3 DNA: TGTGCCAGCAGCCCGTCGTTAGCGGGAGGCACAGATACGCAGTATTTT

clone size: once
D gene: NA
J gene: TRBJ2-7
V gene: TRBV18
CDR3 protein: CASSPTDRLFSYEQYF
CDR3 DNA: TGTGCCAGCTCACCGACTGACAGATTATTCTCCTACGAGCAGTACTTC

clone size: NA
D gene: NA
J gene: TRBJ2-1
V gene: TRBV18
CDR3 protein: CASSPLNSNEQFF
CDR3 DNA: TGTGCCAGCTCACCATTAAACAGCAATGAGCAGTTCTTC

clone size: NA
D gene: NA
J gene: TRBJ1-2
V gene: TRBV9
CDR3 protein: CASSVGQLSNYGYTF
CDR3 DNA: TGTGCCAGCAGCGTCGGACAGCTCTCCAACTATGGCTACACCTTC

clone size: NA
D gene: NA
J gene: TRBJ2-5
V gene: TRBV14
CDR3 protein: CASSRTKMGEQYF
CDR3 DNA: TGTGCCAGCAGCCGGACTAAAATGGGGGAGCAGTACTTC

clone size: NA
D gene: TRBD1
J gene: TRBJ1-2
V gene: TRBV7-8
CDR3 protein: CASSSDRENYGYTF
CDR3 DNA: TGTGCCAGCAGCTCAGACAGGGAGAACTATGGCTACACCTTC

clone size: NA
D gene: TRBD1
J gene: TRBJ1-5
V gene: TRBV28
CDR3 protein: CASSFAVRGRYGDQPQHF
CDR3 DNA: TGTGCCAGCAGTTTCGCGGTGAGGGGGCGGTACGGGGATCAGCCCCAGCATTTT

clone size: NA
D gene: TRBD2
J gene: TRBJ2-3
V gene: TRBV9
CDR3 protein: CASSDPSGWGGDTQYF
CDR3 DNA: TGTGCCAGCAGCGATCCTAGCGGGTGGGGCGGGGATACGCAGTATTTT

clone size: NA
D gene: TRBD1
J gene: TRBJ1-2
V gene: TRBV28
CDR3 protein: CASSSQGAIGTF
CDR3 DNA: TGTGCCAGCAGTTCCCAGGGGGCGATCGGGACCTTC

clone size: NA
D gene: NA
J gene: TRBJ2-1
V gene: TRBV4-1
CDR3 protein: CASSQVMTWSEQFF
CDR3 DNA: TGCGCCAGCAGCCAAGTAATGACTTGGAGTGAGCAGTTCTTC

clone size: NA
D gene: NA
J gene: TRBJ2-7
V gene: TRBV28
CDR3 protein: CASSLPYGQSYEQYF
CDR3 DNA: TGTGCCAGCAGTTTACCATACGGACAGAGTTACGAGCAGTACTTC

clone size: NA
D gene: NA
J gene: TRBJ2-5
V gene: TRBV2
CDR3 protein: CASIQDFLGETQYF
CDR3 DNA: TGTGCCAGCATCCAGGACTTTCTCGGGGAGACCCAGTACTTC

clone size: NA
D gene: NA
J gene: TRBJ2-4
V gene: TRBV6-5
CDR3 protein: CASSRSRVAIQYF
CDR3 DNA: TGTGCCAGCAGTCGAAGCAGGGTGGCCATTCAGTACTTC

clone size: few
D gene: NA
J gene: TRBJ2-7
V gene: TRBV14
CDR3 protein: CASSQGVGIEQYF
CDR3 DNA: TGTGCCAGCAGCCAAGGGGTCGGGATCGAGCAGTACTTC

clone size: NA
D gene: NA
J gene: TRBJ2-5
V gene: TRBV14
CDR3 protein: CASSQNRETQYF
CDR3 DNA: TGTGCCAGCAGCCAAAACAGGGAGACCCAGTACTTC

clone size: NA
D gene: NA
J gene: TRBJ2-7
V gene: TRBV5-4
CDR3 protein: CASSSGTFSYEQYF
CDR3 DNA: TGTGCCAGCAGCTCTGGGACTTTTTCCTACGAGCAGTACTTC

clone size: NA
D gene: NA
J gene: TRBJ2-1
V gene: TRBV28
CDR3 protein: CALQAWDNEQFF
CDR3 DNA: TGTGCCTTACAGGCTTGGGACAATGAGCAGTTCTTC

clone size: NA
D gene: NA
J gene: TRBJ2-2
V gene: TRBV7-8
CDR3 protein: CASSLPLTGELFF
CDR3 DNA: TGTGCCAGCAGCTTACCCCTGACCGGGGAGCTGTTTTTT

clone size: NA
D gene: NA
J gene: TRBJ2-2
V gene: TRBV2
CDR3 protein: CASSEWAGTGELFF
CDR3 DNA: TGTGCCAGCAGTGAGTGGGCGGGCACCGGGGAGCTGTTTTTT

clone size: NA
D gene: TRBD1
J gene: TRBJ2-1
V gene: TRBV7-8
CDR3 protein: CASSFALRGEQFF
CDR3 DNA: TGTGCCAGCAGCTTCGCCCTCAGGGGGGAGCAGTTCTTC

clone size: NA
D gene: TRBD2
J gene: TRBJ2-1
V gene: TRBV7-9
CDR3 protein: CASSGRAVNEQFF
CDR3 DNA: TGTGCCAGCAGCGGGAGGGCCGTGAATGAGCAGTTCTTC

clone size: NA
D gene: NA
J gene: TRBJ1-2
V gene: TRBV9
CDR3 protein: CASSVEQDKTRSGYTF
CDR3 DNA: TGTGCCAGCAGCGTAGAGCAGGACAAAACTCGTAGTGGCTACACCTTC

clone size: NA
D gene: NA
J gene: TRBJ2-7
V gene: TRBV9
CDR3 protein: CASSVGGGNYEQYF
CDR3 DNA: TGTGCCAGCAGCGTAGGAGGCGGTAACTACGAGCAGTACTTC

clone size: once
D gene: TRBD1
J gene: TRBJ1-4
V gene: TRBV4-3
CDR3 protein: CASSQRYALYTQGDSEKLFF
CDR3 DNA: TGCGCCAGCAGCCAACGCTACGCACTTTACACACAGGGGGATAGTGAAAAACTGTTTTTT

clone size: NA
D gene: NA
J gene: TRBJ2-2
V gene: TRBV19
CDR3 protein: CASSILSGELFF
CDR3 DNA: TGTGCCAGTAGTATCTTGTCCGGGGAGCTGTTTTTT

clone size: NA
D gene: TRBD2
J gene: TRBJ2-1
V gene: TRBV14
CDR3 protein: CASSQEGLVASDEQFF
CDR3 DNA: TGTGCCAGCAGCCAAGAAGGACTAGTTGCGTCGGATGAGCAGTTCTTC

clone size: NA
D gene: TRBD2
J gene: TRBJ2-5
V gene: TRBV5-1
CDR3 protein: CASSMLPGLAQETQYF
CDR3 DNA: TGCGCCAGCAGCATGCTGCCGGGACTAGCCCAAGAGACCCAGTACTTC

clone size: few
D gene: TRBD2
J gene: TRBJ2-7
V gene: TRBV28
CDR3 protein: CASSTSRAGGLAGFYEQYF
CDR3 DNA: TGTGCCAGCAGCACCTCGAGGGCGGGAGGACTAGCGGGGTTTTACGAGCAGTACTTC

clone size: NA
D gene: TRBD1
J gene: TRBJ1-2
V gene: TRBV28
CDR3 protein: CASSLGTGSGYTF
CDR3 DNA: TGTGCCAGCAGTTTAGGGACAGGGAGTGGCTACACCTTC